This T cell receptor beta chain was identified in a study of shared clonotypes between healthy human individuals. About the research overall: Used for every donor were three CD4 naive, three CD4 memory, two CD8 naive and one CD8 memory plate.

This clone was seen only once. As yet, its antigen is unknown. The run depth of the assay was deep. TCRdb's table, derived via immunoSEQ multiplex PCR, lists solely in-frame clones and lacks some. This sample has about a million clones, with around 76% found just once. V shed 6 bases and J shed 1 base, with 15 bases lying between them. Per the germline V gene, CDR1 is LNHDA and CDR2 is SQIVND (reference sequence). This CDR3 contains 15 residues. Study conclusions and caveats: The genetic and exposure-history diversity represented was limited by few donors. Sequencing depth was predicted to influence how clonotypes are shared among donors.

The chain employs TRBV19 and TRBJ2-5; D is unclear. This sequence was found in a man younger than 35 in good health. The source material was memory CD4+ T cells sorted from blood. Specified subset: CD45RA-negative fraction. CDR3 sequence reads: CASSPRHLGQETQYF. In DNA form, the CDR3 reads TGTGCCAGTAGCCCAAGGCACTTAGGCCAAGAGACCCAGTACTTC.